The 7 T cell receptor beta chains below were found in one sample sequenced in a study of T-cell reconstitution after alpha-beta-depleted transplantation in children. Preparation of the TCRbeta library was carried out with unique molecular identifiers. TCRdb called the PCR reads again in MiXCR, with one record for every CDR3 protein. The sample consists of roughly 220,000 distinct CDR3 sequences, under 8.5% of them appearing once. The sample here was PBMCs, mostly from graft donor cells, taken 360 days after TCRalphabeta/CD19-depleted stem cell transplant. The receptors originated from a male patient aged 2 to 10 who had a stem cell transplant for acute myeloid leukemia, so the T cells may come from the graft donor.

This clonotype was picked up many times. The J gene is TRBJ2-7, the V gene TRBV7-2; 7 nucleotides agree with TRBD2. The ends lost 1 base at V and 1 base at J; junction bases unmatched: 4. In germline, CDR1 is SGHTA, CDR2 FQGNSA. The CDR3 length is 15 residues. CDR3 amino acids: CASSLVTGGSYEQYF. The CDR3 DNA reads TGTGCCAGCAGCTTAGTTACCGGGGGGTCCTACGAGCAGTACTTC.

There are a few counts of this clonotype. The chain combines TRBV29-1 with TRBJ1-5; a possible D gene is TRBD1 (5 bases). The CDR3 consists of 13 residues. The germline V gene has CDR1 SQVTM and CDR2 ANQGSEA. Trimming took 5 bases from V and 7 from J, leaving 15 bases between them. The CDR3 region is CSVCDSVGQPQHF. The DNA of the CDR3 is TGCAGCGTTTGTGACAGCGTCGGGCAGCCCCAGCATTTT.

This clonotype was found many times. The chain has TRBV25-1 and TRBJ2-7, with D unresolved. Trimming took 1 base from V and 3 from J, leaving 10 bases between them. Germline V gives CDR1 MGHDK, CDR2 SYGVNS. This CDR3 has 14 amino acids. For the CDR3, the DNA is TGTGCCAGCAGTGAATCTGGCAGTGGCTACGAGCAGTACTTC. As protein: CASSESGSGYEQYF.

This clonotype showed up just a few times. The genes are TRBV4-1 and TRBJ2-1; 7 nucleotides agree with TRBD2. Germline V lookup: CDR1 MGHRA, CDR2 YSYEKL. Trimming cost V 1 base and J 0 bases; bases outside gene matches: 6. The CDR3 is 17 residues long. The CDR3 nucleotides read TGCGCCAGCAGCCAAGTCCCAACTAGCGTCTCCTACAATGAGCAGTTCTTC. It yields the protein CASSQVPTSVSYNEQFF.

This clonotype was counted a few times. The V and J genes are TRBV4-3 and TRBJ2-7, with D perhaps matching TRBD2 (7 bases). Trimming cost V 1 base and J 4 bases, with 14 bases left between them. Germline assignment: CDR1 LGHNA and CDR2 YSLEER. The CDR3 has 15 amino acids. The CDR3 nucleotides read TGCGCCAGCAGCCAAGTCTCGGGGGGCACTTACGAGCAGTACTTC. Protein product: CASSQVSGGTYEQYF.

In its sample, this clonotype was seen many times. The chain links TRBV7-2 to TRBJ2-5, with 8 bases fitting TRBD2. The germline V gene has CDR1 SGHTA and CDR2 FQGNSA. The CDR3 contains 14 residues. The J segment lost 1 base and the V segment lost 4 bases, leaving 2 bases of the junction unmatched. CDR3 residues: CASSSAGVQETQYF. CDR3 sequence (DNA): TGTGCCAGCAGCTCAGCGGGGGTCCAAGAGACCCAGTACTTC.

The rearrangement joins TRBV5-1 to TRBJ2-3, with D uncertain. Germline-derived CDR1 and CDR2 are SGHRS and YFSETQ. The CDR3 spans 16 residues. V lost 0 bases to trimming and J lost 0 bases, with 11 bases between them. The CDR3 DNA follows: TGCGCCAGCAGCTTGGTTGGTACAGTGAGCACAGATACGCAGTATTTT. Translation: CASSLVGTVSTDTQYF.